This TCR beta chain is from a study of blood T cell repertoires in COVID-19. Study-wide background: Sites across the United States, Italy and Spain contributed samples from acute and convalescent COVID-19. From T cells, B-cell-depleted T cells, or PBMCs came the material, which was cDNA or gDNA.

In the original workflow: It was from reference gene primer amplification that nucleated cell counts were estimated. This table comes from immunoSEQ multiplex PCR, and its TCRdb copy is limited to in-frame clones, with some not included. The DNA gave D and trimming, while V, J and clone size come from that table. The repertoire holds approximately 470,000 clones, with 70% to 90% as singletons. CDR3 size: 12 residues. Germline values: CDR1 GTSNPN, CDR2 SVGIG (reference sequence). The germline V and J ends were trimmed by 3 bases and 1 base, with 6 bases remaining between them. The rearrangement uses TRBV30 and TRBJ1-1; D gene unclear. This sequence was found in a human donor in a cohort sampled during active COVID-19. Sequenced input: peripheral blood. CDR3 protein: CAWRPRNTEAFF. DNA of the CDR3: TGTGCCTGGAGACCCAGGAACACTGAAGCTTTCTTT.